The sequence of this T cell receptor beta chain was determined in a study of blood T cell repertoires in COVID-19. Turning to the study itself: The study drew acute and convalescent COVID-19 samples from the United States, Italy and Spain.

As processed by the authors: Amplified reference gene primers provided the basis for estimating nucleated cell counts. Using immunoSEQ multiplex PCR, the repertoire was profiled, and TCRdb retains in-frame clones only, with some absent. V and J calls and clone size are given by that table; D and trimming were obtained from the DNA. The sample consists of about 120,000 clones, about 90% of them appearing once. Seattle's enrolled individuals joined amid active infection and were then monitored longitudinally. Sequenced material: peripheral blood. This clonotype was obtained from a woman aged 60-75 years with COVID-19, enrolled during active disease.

The CDR3 DNA is TGTGCCAGCAGCTTACGTCGGGGGGACGCTAATGAAAAACTGTTTTTT. The encoded protein is CASSLRRGDANEKLFF. This rearrangement joins TRBV7-9 to TRBJ1-4; the D gene is possibly TRBD1 (5 bases). Germline-derived CDR1 and CDR2 are SEHNR and FQNEAQ (reference sequence). The CDR3 spans 16 residues. Trimming removed 2 bases at V and 3 bases at J, with 13 bases between.